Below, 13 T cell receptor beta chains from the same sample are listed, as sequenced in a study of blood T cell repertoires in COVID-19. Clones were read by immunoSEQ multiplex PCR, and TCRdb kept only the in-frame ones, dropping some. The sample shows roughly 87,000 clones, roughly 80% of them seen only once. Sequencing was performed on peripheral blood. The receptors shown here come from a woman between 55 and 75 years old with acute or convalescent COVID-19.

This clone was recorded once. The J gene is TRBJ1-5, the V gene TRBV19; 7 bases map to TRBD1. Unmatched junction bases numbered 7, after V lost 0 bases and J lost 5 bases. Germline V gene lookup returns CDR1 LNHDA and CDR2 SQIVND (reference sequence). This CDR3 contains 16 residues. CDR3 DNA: TGTGCCAGTAGTATAGATCCGGGACAGAAATATCAGCCCCAGCATTTT. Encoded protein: CASSIDPGQKYQPQHF.

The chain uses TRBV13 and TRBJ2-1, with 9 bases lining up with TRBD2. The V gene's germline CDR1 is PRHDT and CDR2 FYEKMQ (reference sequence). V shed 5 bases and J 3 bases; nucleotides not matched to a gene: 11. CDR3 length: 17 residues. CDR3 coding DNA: TGTGCCAGCAGCCCCCAAGGCGCGGGGGGGCACTACAATGAGCAGTTCTTC. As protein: CASSPQGAGGHYNEQFF. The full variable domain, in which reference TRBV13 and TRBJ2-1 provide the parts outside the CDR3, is AAGVIQSPRHLIKEKRETATLKCYPIPRHDTVYWYQQGPGQDPQFLISFYEKMQSDKGSIPDRFSAQQFSDYHSELNMSSLELGDSALYFCASSPQGAGGHYNEQFFGPGTRLTVL.

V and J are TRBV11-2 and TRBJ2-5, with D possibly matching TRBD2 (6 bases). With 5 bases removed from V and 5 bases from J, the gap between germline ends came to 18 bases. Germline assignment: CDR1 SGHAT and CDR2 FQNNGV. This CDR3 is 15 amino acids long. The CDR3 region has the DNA TGTGCCAGCAGCCGCCTCGGGGGTCCATGGGAGACCCAGTACTTC. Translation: CASSRLGGPWETQYF.

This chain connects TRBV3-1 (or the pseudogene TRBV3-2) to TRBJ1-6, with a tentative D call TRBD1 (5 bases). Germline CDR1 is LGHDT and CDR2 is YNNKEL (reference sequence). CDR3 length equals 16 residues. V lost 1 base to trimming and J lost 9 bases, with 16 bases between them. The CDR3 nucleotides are TGTGCCAGCAGCCAAGTGGGGACTTTTCTAGGTTCACCCCTCCACTTT. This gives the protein CASSQVGTFLGSPLHF.

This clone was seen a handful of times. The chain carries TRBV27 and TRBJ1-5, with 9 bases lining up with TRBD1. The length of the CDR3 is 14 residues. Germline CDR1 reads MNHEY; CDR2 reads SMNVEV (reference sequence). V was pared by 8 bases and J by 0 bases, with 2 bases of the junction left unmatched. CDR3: CASGQGTSNQPQHF. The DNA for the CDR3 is TGTGCCAGCGGACAGGGGACTAGCAATCAGCCCCAGCATTTT.

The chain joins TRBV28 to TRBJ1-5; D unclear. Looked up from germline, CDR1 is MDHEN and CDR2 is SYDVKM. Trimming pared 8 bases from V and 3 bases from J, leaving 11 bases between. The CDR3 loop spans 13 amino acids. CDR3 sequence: CASGLDSNQPQHF. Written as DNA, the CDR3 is TGTGCCAGCGGCCTAGACTCCAATCAGCCCCAGCATTTT.

The CDR3 nucleotides are TGTGCCAGCAGCTTAGCCCGGACAGGAGGCCTAGAGACCCAGTACTTC. Translation gives CASSLARTGGLETQYF. The V gene is TRBV11-2, the J gene TRBJ2-5; TRBD1 aligns across 7 bases. The CDR3 is 16 residues long. With 1 base clipped from V and 4 bases from J, the junction kept 9 bases outside the gene matches. Germline CDR1 reads SGHAT; CDR2 reads FQNNGV.

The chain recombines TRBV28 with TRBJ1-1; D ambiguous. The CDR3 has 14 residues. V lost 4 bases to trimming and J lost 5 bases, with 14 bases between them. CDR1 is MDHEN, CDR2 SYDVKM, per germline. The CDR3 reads CASSYFRTGTEAFF. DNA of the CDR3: TGTGCCAGCAGTTATTTCAGGACGGGGACTGAAGCTTTCTTT. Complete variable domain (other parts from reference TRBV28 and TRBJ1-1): DVKVTQSSRYLVKRTGEKVFLECVQDMDHENMFWYRQDPGLGLRLIYFSYDVKMKEKGDIPEGYSVSREKKERFSLILESASTNQTSMYLCASSYFRTGTEAFFGQGTRLTVV.

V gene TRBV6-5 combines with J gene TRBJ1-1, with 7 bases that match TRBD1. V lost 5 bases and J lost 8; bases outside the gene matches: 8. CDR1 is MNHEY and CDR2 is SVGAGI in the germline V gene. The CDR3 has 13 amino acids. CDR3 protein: CASSKFTGEEAFF. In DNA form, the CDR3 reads TGTGCCAGCAGTAAATTCACAGGGGAGGAAGCTTTCTTT.

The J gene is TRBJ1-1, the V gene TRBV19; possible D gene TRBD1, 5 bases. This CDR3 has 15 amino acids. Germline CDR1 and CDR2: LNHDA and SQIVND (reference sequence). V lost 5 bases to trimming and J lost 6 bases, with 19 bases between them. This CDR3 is CASSQGMGGLPEAFF. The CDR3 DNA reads TGTGCCAGTAGTCAGGGAATGGGGGGTCTCCCTGAAGCTTTCTTT.

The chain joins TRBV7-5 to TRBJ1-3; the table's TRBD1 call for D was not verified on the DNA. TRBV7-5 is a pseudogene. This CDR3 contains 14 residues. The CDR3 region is CVRSDGQCGNTIYF. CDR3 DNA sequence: TGTGTCAGAAGCGATGGACAGTGCGGAAACACCATATATTTT.

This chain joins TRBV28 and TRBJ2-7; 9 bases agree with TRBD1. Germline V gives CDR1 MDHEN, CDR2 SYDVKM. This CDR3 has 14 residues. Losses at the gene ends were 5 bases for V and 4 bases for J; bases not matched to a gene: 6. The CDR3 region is CASSQQGAGYEQYF. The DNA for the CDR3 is TGTGCCAGCAGTCAACAGGGGGCCGGATACGAGCAGTACTTC.

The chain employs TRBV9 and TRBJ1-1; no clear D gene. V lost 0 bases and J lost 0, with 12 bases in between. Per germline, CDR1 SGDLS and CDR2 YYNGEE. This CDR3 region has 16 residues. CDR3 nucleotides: TGTGCCAGCAGCGTAGGAACAGCGGGCATGAACACTGAAGCTTTCTTT. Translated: CASSVGTAGMNTEAFF.